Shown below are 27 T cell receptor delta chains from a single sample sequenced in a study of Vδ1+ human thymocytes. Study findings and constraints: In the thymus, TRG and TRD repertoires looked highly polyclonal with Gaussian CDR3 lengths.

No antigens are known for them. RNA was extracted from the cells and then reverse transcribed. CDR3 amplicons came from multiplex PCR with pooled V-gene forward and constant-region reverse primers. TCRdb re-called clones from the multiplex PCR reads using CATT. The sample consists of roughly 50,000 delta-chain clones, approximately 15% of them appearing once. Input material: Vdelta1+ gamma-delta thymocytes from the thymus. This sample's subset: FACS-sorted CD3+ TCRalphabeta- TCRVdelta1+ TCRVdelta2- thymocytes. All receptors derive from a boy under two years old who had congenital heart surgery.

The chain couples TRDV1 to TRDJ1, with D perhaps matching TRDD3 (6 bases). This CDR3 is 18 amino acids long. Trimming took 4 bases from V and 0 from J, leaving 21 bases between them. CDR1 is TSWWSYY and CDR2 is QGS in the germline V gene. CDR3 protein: CALGASIRGPNHTDKLIF. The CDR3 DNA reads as TGTGCTCTTGGGGCCTCGATACGGGGCCCTAACCACACCGATAAACTCATCTTT.

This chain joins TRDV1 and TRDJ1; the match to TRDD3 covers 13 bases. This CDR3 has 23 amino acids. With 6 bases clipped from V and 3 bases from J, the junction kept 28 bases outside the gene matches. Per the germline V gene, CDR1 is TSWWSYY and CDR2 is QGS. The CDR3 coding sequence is TGTGCTCTTGGCAATTGGACCTTCCTACCCAACTGGGGGATACGGTTGAGTGCCGATAAACTCATCTTT. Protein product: CALGNWTFLPNWGIRLSADKLIF.

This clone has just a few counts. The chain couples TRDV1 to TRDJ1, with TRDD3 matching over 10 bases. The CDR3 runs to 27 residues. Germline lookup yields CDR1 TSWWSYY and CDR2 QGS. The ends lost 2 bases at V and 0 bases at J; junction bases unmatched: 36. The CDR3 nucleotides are TGTGCTCTTGGGGAAAGAATAATGGCGCCTTCCCCCAATACTGGGGGATTAGCAGGTTGCTACACCGATAAACTCATCTTT. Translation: CALGERIMAPSPNTGGLAGCYTDKLIF.

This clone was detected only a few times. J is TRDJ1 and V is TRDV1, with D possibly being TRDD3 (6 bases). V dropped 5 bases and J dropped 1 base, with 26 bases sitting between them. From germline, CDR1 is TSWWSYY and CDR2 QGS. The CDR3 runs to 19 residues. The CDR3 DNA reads TGTGCTCTTGGGAAGGCCCTATTACTGGGCCTTATCCCCACCGATAAACTCATCTTT. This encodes CALGKALLLGLIPTDKLIF.

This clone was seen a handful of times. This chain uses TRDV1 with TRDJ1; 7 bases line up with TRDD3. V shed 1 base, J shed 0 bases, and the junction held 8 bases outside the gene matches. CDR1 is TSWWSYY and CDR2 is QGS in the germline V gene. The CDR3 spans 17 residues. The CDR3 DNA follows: TGTGCTCTTGGGGAACCCCTGGGGGCCTCTCACACCGATAAACTCATCTTT. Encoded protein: CALGEPLGASHTDKLIF.

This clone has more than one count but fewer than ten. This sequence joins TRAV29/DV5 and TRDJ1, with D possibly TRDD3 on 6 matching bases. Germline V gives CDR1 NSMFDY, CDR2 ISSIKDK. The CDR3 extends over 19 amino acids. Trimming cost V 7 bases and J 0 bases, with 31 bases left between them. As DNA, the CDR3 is TGTGCAACAGAATTTTACTTCCGTATGGGGGTCCCGTACACCGATAAACTCATCTTT. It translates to CATEFYFRMGVPYTDKLIF.

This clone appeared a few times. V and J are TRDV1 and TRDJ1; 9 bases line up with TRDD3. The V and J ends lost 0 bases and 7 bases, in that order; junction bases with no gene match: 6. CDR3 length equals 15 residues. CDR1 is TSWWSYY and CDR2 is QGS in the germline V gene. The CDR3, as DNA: TGTGCTCTTGGGGAACTTGGCTGGGGGATGCTTAAACTCATCTTT. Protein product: CALGELGWGMLKLIF.

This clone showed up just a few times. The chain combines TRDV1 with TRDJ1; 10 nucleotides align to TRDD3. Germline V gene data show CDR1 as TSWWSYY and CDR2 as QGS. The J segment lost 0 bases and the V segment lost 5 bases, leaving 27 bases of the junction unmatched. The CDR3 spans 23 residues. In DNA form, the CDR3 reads TGTGCTCTTGGGACGTCGGAGCGCGTGGGGGATACAAGAGAGGCCGAGTACACCGATAAACTCATCTTT. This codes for CALGTSERVGDTREAEYTDKLIF.

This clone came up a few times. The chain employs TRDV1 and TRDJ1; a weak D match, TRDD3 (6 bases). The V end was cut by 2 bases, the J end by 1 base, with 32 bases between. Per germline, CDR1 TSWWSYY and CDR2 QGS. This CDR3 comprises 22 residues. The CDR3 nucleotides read TGTGCTCTTGGGGAATCTACTAATTCCTTACGGGGGAGATACTACACCACCGATAAACTCATCTTT. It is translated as CALGESTNSLRGRYYTTDKLIF.

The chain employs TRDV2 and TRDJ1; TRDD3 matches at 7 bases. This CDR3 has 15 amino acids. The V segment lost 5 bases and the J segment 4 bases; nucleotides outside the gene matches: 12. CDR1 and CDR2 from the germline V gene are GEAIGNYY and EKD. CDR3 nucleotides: TGTGCCTGTGTCTGGCGGATACGCAATGTCGATAAACTCATCTTT. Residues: CACVWRIRNVDKLIF.

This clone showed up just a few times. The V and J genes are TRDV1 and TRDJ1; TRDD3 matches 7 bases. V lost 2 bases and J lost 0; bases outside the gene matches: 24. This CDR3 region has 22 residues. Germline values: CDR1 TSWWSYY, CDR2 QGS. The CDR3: CALGEIGPTIIWGPPYTDKLIF. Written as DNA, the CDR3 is TGTGCTCTTGGGGAAATAGGGCCTACGATTATCTGGGGGCCCCCGTACACCGATAAACTCATCTTT.

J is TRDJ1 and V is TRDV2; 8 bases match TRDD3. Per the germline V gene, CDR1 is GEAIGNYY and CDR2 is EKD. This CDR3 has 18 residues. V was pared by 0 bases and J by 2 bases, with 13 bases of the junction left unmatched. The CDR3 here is CACDTVAGGRLSTDKLIF. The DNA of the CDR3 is TGTGCCTGTGACACCGTAGCTGGGGGACGACTATCGACCGATAAACTCATCTTT.

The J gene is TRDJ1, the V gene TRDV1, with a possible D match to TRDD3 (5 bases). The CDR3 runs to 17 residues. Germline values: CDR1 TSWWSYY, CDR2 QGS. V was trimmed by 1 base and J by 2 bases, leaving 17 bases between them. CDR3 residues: CALGEPYRGRLTDKLIF. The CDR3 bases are TGTGCTCTTGGGGAACCGTACCGGGGGCGCCTTACCGATAAACTCATCTTT.

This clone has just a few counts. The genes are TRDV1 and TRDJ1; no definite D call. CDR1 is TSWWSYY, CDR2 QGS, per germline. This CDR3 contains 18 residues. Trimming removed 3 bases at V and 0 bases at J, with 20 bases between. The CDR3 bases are TGTGCTCTTGGGGACATCGCGAAGGATCGTTTCTACACCGATAAACTCATCTTT. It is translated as CALGDIAKDRFYTDKLIF.

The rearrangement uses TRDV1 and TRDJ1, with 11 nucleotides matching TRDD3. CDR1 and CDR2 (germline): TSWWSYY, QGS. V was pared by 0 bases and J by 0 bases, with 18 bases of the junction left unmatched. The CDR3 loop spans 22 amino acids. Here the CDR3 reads CALGELAYPHTGGYAYTDKLIF. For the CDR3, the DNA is TGTGCTCTTGGGGAACTAGCTTATCCCCATACTGGGGGATATGCGTACACCGATAAACTCATCTTT.

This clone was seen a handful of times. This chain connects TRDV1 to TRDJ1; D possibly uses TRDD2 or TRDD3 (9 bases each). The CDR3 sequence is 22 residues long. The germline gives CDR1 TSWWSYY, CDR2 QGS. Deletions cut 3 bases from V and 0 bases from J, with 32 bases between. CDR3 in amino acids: CALGDPLLPTGTGGPDTDKLIF. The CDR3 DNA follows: TGTGCTCTTGGGGACCCCCTCCTTCCTACCGGGACTGGGGGACCAGACACCGATAAACTCATCTTT.

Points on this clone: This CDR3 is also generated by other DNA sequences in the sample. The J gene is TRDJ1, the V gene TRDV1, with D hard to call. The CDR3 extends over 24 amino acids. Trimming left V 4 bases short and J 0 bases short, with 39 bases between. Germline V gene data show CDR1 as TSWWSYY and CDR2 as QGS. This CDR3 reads CALGAPNGLQTIQMARRYTDKLIF. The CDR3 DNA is TGTGCTCTTGGGGCCCCGAACGGCCTCCAAACTATTCAAATGGCACGAAGATACACCGATAAACTCATCTTT.

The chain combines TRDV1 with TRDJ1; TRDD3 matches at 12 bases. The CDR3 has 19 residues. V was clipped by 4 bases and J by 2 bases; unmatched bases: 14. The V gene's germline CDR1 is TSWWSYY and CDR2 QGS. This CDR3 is CALGGSFAGGYDWTDKLIF. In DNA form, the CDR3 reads TGTGCTCTTGGGGGTTCCTTTGCTGGGGGATACGACTGGACCGATAAACTCATCTTT.

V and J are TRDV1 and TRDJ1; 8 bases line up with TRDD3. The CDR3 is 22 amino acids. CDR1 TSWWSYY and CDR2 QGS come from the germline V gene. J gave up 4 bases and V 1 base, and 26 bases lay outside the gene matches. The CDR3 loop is CALGEQLPATFWGTQSDDKLIF. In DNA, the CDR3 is TGTGCTCTTGGGGAACAACTTCCCGCGACATTCTGGGGGACCCAGTCGGACGATAAACTCATCTTT.

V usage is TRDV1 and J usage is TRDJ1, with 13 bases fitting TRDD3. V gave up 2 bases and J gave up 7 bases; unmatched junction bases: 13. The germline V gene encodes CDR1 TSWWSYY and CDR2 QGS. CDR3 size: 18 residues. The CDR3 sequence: CALGESKRELGDTIKLIF. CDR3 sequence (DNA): TGTGCTCTTGGGGAATCGAAGAGAGAACTGGGGGATACGATTAAACTCATCTTT.

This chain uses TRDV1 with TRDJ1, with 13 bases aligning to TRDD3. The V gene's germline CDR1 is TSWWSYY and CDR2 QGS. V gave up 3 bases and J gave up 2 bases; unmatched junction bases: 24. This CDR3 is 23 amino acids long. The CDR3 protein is CALGDTRPTFTGGYAYRTDKLIF. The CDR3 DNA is TGTGCTCTTGGGGATACGCGGCCTACTTTTACTGGGGGATACGCGTATAGGACCGATAAACTCATCTTT.

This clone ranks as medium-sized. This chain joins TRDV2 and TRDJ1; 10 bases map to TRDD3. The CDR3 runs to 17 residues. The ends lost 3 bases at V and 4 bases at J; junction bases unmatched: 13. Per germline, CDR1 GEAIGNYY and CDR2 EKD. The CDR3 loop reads CACDPVYWGIRIDKLIF. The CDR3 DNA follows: TGTGCCTGTGACCCCGTCTACTGGGGGATTCGTATCGATAAACTCATCTTT.

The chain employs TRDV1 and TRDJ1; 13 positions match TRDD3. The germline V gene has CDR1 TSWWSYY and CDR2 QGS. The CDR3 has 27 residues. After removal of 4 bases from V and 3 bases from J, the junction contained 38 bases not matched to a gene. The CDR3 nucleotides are TGTGCTCTTGGGGGAACCCCTTTCCTACTAGTCGGTACCACTCTAAGTACTGGGGGATACGGGGCCGATAAACTCATCTTT. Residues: CALGGTPFLLVGTTLSTGGYGADKLIF.

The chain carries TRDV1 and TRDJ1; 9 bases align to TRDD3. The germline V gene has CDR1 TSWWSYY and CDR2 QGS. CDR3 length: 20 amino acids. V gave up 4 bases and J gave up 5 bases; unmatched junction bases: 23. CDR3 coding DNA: TGTGCTCTTGGGGTCCATTCCGAAAGCATCTGGGGATACGTGGGAGATAAACTCATCTTT. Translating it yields CALGVHSESIWGYVGDKLIF.

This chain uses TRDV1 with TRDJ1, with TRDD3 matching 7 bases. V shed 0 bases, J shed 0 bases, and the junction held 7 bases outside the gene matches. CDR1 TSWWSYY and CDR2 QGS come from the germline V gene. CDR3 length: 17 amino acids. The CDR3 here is CALGELGGDRNTDKLIF. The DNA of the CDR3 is TGTGCTCTTGGGGAACTGGGGGGGGATCGGAACACCGATAAACTCATCTTT.

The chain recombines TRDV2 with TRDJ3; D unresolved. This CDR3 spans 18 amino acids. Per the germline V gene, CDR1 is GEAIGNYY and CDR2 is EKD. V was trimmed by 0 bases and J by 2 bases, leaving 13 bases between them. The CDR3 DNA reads TGTGCCTGTGACACCATGTGTGGTCCCGCCTGGGACACCCGACAGATGTTTTTC. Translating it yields CACDTMCGPAWDTRQMFF.

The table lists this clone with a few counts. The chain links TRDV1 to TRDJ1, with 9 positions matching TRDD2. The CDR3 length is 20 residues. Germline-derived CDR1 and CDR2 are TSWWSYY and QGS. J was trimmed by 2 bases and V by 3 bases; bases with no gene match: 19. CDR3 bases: TGTGCTCTTGGGGACTCAAGGCCTTCCTACGCCTTGGGGGAGACCGATAAACTCATCTTT. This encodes CALGDSRPSYALGETDKLIF.